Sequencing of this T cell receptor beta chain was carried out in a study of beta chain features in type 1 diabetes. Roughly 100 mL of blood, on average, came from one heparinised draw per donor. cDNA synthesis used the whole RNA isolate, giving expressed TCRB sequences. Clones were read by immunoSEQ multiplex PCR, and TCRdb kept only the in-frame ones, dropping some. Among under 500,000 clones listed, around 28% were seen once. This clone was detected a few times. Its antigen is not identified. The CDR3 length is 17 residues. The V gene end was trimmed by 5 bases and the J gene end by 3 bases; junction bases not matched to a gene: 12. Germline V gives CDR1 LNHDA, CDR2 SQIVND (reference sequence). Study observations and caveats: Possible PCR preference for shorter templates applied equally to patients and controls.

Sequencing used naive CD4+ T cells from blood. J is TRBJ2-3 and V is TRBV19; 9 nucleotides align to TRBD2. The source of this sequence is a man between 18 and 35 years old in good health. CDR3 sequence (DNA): TGTGCCAGTAGTCCCCTTCCGGCTAGCGGGAAGACAGATACGCAGTATTTT. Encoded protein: CASSPLPASGKTDTQYF.